The clone carrying this TCR beta chain was seen a few times. Antigen specificity is unknown. The time point is: persistent/refractory GD, antithyroid drugs over 5 years with positive TRAb. Scientists built the TCR library using RNA that was extracted from PBMCs. The sample comes from a study of regulatory T cells in long-lasting Graves disease. Overall study context: Persistent Graves' disease denoted over 5 years of antithyroid drugs plus positive TSH receptor antibodies.

Study-level points and caveats: Graves' patients with persistent disease showed TCR diversity lower than patients newly diagnosed. Among persistent patients, a larger number of public clonotypes were shared (about 2,700) than among newly diagnosed patients (966).

In building TCR beta libraries, iRepertoire HTBI primers were used together with Arm-PCR of CDR3 regions. TCRdb reprocessed the multiplex PCR reads with MiXCR, giving one entry per CDR3 protein. The table records 450,000 or so distinct CDR3 sequences, about 20% of them present only once. The source is a female donor with Graves disease. The material sequenced was peripheral blood mononuclear cells (PBMCs), taken when the disease was refractory, from a patient treated with antithyroid drugs.

CDR3: CASSFLTGSNTEAFF. DNA for the CDR3: TGTGCCAGCAGCTTTTTAACGGGTTCCAACACTGAAGCTTTCTTT. V usage is TRBV7-2 and J usage is TRBJ1-1; no reliable D call. The germline gives CDR1 SGHTA, CDR2 FQGNSA. The germline V and J ends were trimmed by 3 bases and 2 bases, with 13 bases remaining between them. The CDR3 consists of 15 residues.